The 32 T cell receptor beta chains presented below share a single source sample, sequenced in a study of Ad26.COV2.S vaccination and SARS-CoV-2 variants. This table comes from immunoSEQ multiplex PCR, and its TCRdb copy is limited to in-frame clones, with some not included. The repertoire holds 87,000 or so clones, with approximately 86% as singletons. This sample comprised peripheral blood, obtained after recovery from COVID-19. Receptor source: a human donor who had recovered from COVID-19.

The chain uses TRBV18 and TRBJ1-2, with no clear D. CDR3 size: 14 residues. Trimming removed 6 bases from V and 0 bases from J, with 11 bases in between. From germline, CDR1 is KGHSH and CDR2 LQKENI. The CDR3 region is CASSLGGTNYGYTF. The DNA for the CDR3 is TGTGCCAGCTCTCTGGGAGGGACTAACTATGGCTACACCTTC.

This sequence joins TRBV9 and TRBJ1-1; 9 bases match TRBD1. The CDR3 sequence is 14 residues long. Per the germline V gene, CDR1 is SGDLS and CDR2 is YYNGEE. After removal of 5 bases from V and 8 bases from J, the junction contained 10 bases not matched to a gene. The CDR3 nucleotides are TGTGCCAGCAGTTTTATACAGGGGGCTGGAGAAGCTTTCTTT. Its protein is CASSFIQGAGEAFF.

Only a few counts were recorded for this clone. The chain recombines TRBV6-2 or TRBV6-3 with TRBJ2-2; possibly TRBD1 for D (6 bases). Germline V gene lookup returns CDR1 MNHEY and CDR2 SVGEGT. V lost 2 bases and J 4 bases, leaving 11 bases between the germline ends. This CDR3 comprises 15 residues. For the CDR3, the DNA is TGTGCCAGCAGTTACGGATCAGGGGCCACCGGGGAGCTGTTTTTT. Amino acid sequence: CASSYGSGATGELFF.

The rearrangement links TRBV5-6 to TRBJ1-1; the match to TRBD1 covers 9 bases. Germline CDR1 and CDR2: SGHDT and YYEEEE. The CDR3 contains 14 residues. V gave up 4 bases and J gave up 5 bases; unmatched junction bases: 6. The DNA for the CDR3 is TGTGCCAGCAGCCACAGGGGGCAAGGTACTGAAGCTTTCTTT. Protein: CASSHRGQGTEAFF.

The chain combines TRBV12-3 or TRBV12-4 with TRBJ2-2, with D uncertain. V lost 4 bases to trimming and J lost 3 bases, with 3 bases between them. The CDR3 totals 12 residues. In DNA form, the CDR3 reads TGTGCCAGCAGTTCCCACACCGGGGAGCTGTTTTTT. Translation: CASSSHTGELFF.

V gene TRBV10-3 combines with J gene TRBJ1-2, with a tentative D call TRBD1 (6 bases). In germline, CDR1 is ENHRY, CDR2 SYGVKD. The CDR3 length is 14 residues. Trimming took 6 bases from V and 6 from J, leaving 17 bases between them. In nucleotides, the CDR3 is TGTGCCATCAGCAGACAGGCTCTGGAGCATGGCTACACCTTC. This translates into CAISRQALEHGYTF.

The rearrangement links TRBV4-3 to TRBJ2-1; 7 bases are shared with TRBD2. This CDR3 is built from 16 residues. Trimming cost V 4 bases and J 4 bases; bases outside gene matches: 10. Germline V gives CDR1 LGHNA, CDR2 YSLEER. CDR3: CASSLVALAAYNEQFF. CDR3 coding DNA: TGCGCCAGCAGCCTAGTCGCGCTAGCGGCTTACAATGAGCAGTTCTTC.

The chain recombines TRBV28 with TRBJ2-7, with TRBD1 identical over 8 bases. CDR1 is MDHEN and CDR2 is SYDVKM in the germline V gene. V dropped 8 bases and J dropped 5; count of bases not matched to a gene: 11. The CDR3 contains 14 residues. CDR3 protein: CASSRQGSIHEQYF. The CDR3, as DNA: TGTGCCAGCTCGCGACAGGGGAGCATCCACGAGCAGTACTTC.

The CDR3 sequence: CATKGGELFF. The CDR3 DNA reads TGTGCCACAAAGGGCGGGGAGCTGTTTTTT. This chain links TRBV19 with TRBJ2-2; D gene ambiguous. The germline CDR1 and CDR2 sequences are LNHDA and SQIVND (reference sequence). V gave up 10 bases and J gave up 7 bases, with 7 bases separating them. This CDR3 has 10 amino acids. The full variable domain, rest sourced from reference TRBV19 and TRBJ2-2, is DGGITQSPKYLFRKEGQNVTLSCEQNLNHDAMYWYRQDPGQGLRLIYYSQIVNDFQKGDIAEGYSVSREKKESFPLTVTSAQKNPTAFYLCATKGGELFFGEGSRLTVL.

The chain combines TRBV4-3 with TRBJ2-3; 8 bases map to TRBD2. V shed 4 bases, J shed 2 bases, and the junction held 8 bases outside the gene matches. The CDR3 loop spans 16 amino acids. Germline V gene lookup returns CDR1 LGHNA and CDR2 YSLEER. This CDR3 is CASSPRVAGFTDTQYF. Written as DNA, the CDR3 is TGCGCCAGCAGCCCGAGGGTAGCGGGATTCACAGATACGCAGTATTTT.

This chain joins TRBV2 and TRBJ2-2; 8 bases map to TRBD2. The CDR3 has 13 amino acids. The V gene's germline CDR1 is SNHLY and CDR2 FYNNEI. The V segment lost 8 bases and the J segment 5 bases; nucleotides outside the gene matches: 4. The CDR3 DNA reads as TGTGCCAGCCGACTAGCGTCGACCGGGGAGCTGTTTTTT. Protein product: CASRLASTGELFF.

The chain employs TRBV9 and TRBJ2-1; TRBD2 is a possible D gene (6 bases). The CDR3 loop spans 13 amino acids. The germline V gene encodes CDR1 SGDLS and CDR2 YYNGEE. V was pared by 3 bases and J by 7 bases, with 11 bases between. CDR3 amino acids: CASSGGMGNEQFF. The CDR3 coding sequence is TGTGCCAGCAGCGGCGGGATGGGGAATGAGCAGTTCTTC.

The chain joins TRBV28 to TRBJ1-4; TRBD1 agrees at 11 bases. CDR1 is MDHEN, CDR2 SYDVKM, per germline. J was trimmed by 7 bases and V by 6 bases; bases with no gene match: 13. The length of the CDR3 is 17 residues. The CDR3 DNA reads TGTGCCAGCAGGGATTCGGGACAGGGGGGAGTGGGTGAAAAACTGTTTTTT. It yields the protein CASRDSGQGGVGEKLFF.

The chain links TRBV5-1 to TRBJ2-2; unclear D gene. The germline V and J ends were trimmed by 2 bases and 0 bases, with 8 bases remaining between them. From germline, CDR1 is SGHRS and CDR2 YFSETQ. The CDR3 is 15 amino acids. The CDR3 DNA reads TGCGCCAGCAGCTTAGTGGTCTCGAACACCGGGGAGCTGTTTTTT. This codes for CASSLVVSNTGELFF.

The table lists this clone with a few counts. The V call is TRBV5-4, the J call TRBJ2-7; D is undetermined. V lost 0 bases to trimming and J lost 2 bases, with 12 bases between them. This CDR3 is built from 15 residues. From germline, CDR1 is SGHNT and CDR2 YYREEE (reference sequence). This chain's CDR3 is CASSLDGRYAYEQYF. The CDR3 nucleotides are TGTGCCAGCAGCTTGGATGGTAGATATGCCTACGAGCAGTACTTC. Based on the CDR3 plus reference TRBV5-4 and TRBJ2-7, the full variable domain is ETGVTQSPTHLIKTRGQQVTLRCSSQSGHNTVSWYQQALGQGPQFIFQYYREEENGRGNFPPRFSGLQFPNYSSELNVNALELDDSALYLCASSLDGRYAYEQYFGPGTRLTVT.

The gene calls are TRBV28 and TRBJ2-7; D gene unclear. CDR1 is MDHEN and CDR2 is SYDVKM in the germline V gene. V lost 9 bases and J 2 bases, leaving 14 bases between the germline ends. CDR3 length equals 13 residues. The CDR3 sequence is CASASSHAYEQYF. In DNA form, the CDR3 reads TGTGCCAGTGCCAGTTCGCACGCCTACGAGCAGTACTTC.

The rearrangement uses TRBV10-3 and TRBJ2-7, with D perhaps matching TRBD2 (6 bases). Germline CDR1 ENHRY, CDR2 SYGVKD. The CDR3 is made up of 14 amino acids. The V end was cut by 10 bases, the J end by 0 bases, with 16 bases between. DNA for the CDR3: TGTGCCACCGAAAGCGGGCACAGCTCCTACGAGCAGTACTTC. Translated, it gives CATESGHSSYEQYF.

V usage is TRBV25-1 and J usage is TRBJ2-3, with TRBD2 matching 14 bases. The germline gives CDR1 MGHDK, CDR2 SYGVNS. CDR3 size: 16 residues. V gave up 4 bases and J gave up 6 bases; unmatched junction bases: 6. The CDR3, as DNA: TGTGCCAGCAGTGTCCGACTAGCGGGAGGGCCGGATACGCAGTATTTT. Its protein is CASSVRLAGGPDTQYF.

The chain joins TRBV4-1 to TRBJ2-1; D uncertain. The V and J ends lost 0 bases and 4 bases respectively, with 13 bases between them. Germline CDR1 is MGHRA and CDR2 is YSYEKL. The CDR3 totals 16 residues. The CDR3: CASSQEPELEYNEQFF. The CDR3 region has the DNA TGCGCCAGCAGCCAAGAGCCCGAGCTAGAGTACAATGAGCAGTTCTTC.

V is TRBV7-9 and J is TRBJ2-1, with 11 bases identical to TRBD1. The V gene end was trimmed by 4 bases and the J gene end by 8 bases; junction bases not matched to a gene: 4. The CDR3 spans 14 residues. Per germline, CDR1 SEHNR and CDR2 FQNEAQ (reference sequence). This CDR3 is CASSSGTGGDEQFF. In nucleotides, the CDR3 is TGTGCCAGCAGCTCCGGGACAGGGGGAGATGAGCAGTTCTTC.

With respect to this clone: At one end, the junction sequence differs from germline, possibly due to a read error. This sample includes further DNA sequences coding for the same CDR3. The V and J genes are TRBV12-5 and TRBJ2-6; a weak D match, TRBD1 (5 bases). Germline CDR1 and CDR2: LGHNT and FRNRAP. This CDR3 contains 15 residues. CDR3: CASGLGESGANVLTF. The CDR3 DNA sequence: TGTGCTAGTGGTTTAGGGGAATCTGGGGCCAACGTCCTAACTTTC.

This clone has just a few counts. The chain recombines TRBV4-1 with TRBJ1-5; D is undetermined. The V end was cut by 0 bases, the J end by 0 bases, with 6 bases between. CDR1 and CDR2 from the germline V gene are MGHRA and YSYEKL. This CDR3 contains 15 residues. CDR3 nucleotide sequence: TGCGCCAGCAGCCAAGAAGGGCATAGCAATCAGCCCCAGCATTTT. Residues: CASSQEGHSNQPQHF.

The chain is built from TRBV24-1 and TRBJ1-1, with a tentative D call TRBD1 (5 bases). Per the germline V gene, CDR1 is KGHDR and CDR2 is SFDVKD. The length of the CDR3 is 12 residues. V lost 12 bases and J lost 5, with 15 bases in between. CDR3 sequence: CASSRGRTEAFF. CDR3 sequence (DNA): TGTGCCTCCTCCCGGGGCAGGACTGAAGCTTTCTTT.

The genes are TRBV6-2 or TRBV6-3 and TRBJ1-3; D is uncertain. CDR1 and CDR2 (germline): MNHEY, SVGEGT. The CDR3 is 16 residues long. Trimming took 4 bases from V and 0 from J, leaving 13 bases between them. The CDR3 DNA follows: TGTGCCAGCAGTTTCTCACGGGTGATCTCTGGAAACACCATATATTTT. Residues: CASSFSRVISGNTIYF.

The rearrangement uses TRBV25-1 and TRBJ2-4; no reliable D call. V lost 4 bases and J 6 bases, leaving 10 bases between the germline ends. The CDR3 extends over 13 amino acids. Per germline, CDR1 MGHDK and CDR2 SYGVNS. The CDR3 DNA sequence: TGTGCCAGCAGTGGGCCCCGGATAAACATTCAGTACTTC. Its protein product is CASSGPRINIQYF.

The chain has TRBV5-1 and TRBJ1-1; 8 bases match TRBD1. CDR3 length: 12 residues. CDR1 and CDR2 from the germline V gene are SGHRS and YFSETQ. J was trimmed by 10 bases and V by 4 bases; bases with no gene match: 6. The DNA for the CDR3 is TGCGCCAGCAGCGTGAACAGGGGGTTAGCTTTCTTT. Translated, it gives CASSVNRGLAFF.

The gene calls are TRBV27 and TRBJ1-1; perhaps TRBD1 as D (5 bases). CDR1 MNHEY and CDR2 SMNVEV come from the germline V gene (reference sequence). There are 15 residues in the CDR3. V lost 3 bases to trimming and J lost 0 bases, with 11 bases between them. The CDR3 nucleotides are TGTGCCAGCAGTTTCATCGACAGAATGAACACTGAAGCTTTCTTT. It specifies CASSFIDRMNTEAFF.

Note on this clone: This may arise from a read error, as a much more abundant clone is one base away. The chain couples TRBV14 to TRBJ2-7; D gene ambiguous. Trimming cost V 1 base and J 6 bases, with 4 bases left between them. In germline, CDR1 is SGHDN, CDR2 FVKESK. There are 11 residues in the CDR3. CDR3 amino acids: CASSQVGEQYF. For the CDR3, the DNA is TGTGCCAGCAGCCAAGTGGGCGAGCAGTACTTC.

The chain joins TRBV14 to TRBJ1-1, with D uncertain. The CDR3 is 12 amino acids. V was pared by 4 bases and J by 6 bases, with 9 bases between. Germline V CDR1 and CDR2: SGHDN, FVKESK. The CDR3 bases are TGTGCCAGCAGCCCCAGGTCCCCTGAAGCTTTCTTT. Translated, it gives CASSPRSPEAFF.

This rearrangement joins TRBV7-9 to TRBJ2-1, with D tentatively TRBD2 (6 bases). The CDR3 runs 15 residues. V shed 5 bases and J shed 5 bases, with 16 bases lying between them. Germline assignment: CDR1 SEHNR and CDR2 FQNEAQ (reference sequence). DNA of the CDR3: TGTGCCAGCAGCCTAGGAGGGTCTAGAAACAATGAGCAGTTCTTC. It is translated as CASSLGGSRNNEQFF.

This chain connects TRBV7-2 to TRBJ1-2; 8 bases agree with TRBD1. Germline CDR1 and CDR2: SGHTA and FQGNSA. V lost 6 bases and J lost 6; bases outside the gene matches: 6. The CDR3 spans 13 residues. The CDR3: CASSSQGGHGYTF. The CDR3 nucleotides read TGTGCCAGCAGTTCACAGGGGGGCCATGGCTACACCTTC.

This rearrangement joins TRBV6-1 to TRBJ1-6; possible D gene TRBD1, 5 bases. The length of the CDR3 is 16 residues. Germline V gene lookup returns CDR1 MNHNS and CDR2 SASEGT. Trimming took 4 bases from V and 5 from J, leaving 15 bases between them. CDR3 sequence reads: CASSVDSGTDNSPLHF. The CDR3 DNA sequence: TGTGCCAGCAGTGTCGATTCCGGGACGGATAATTCACCCCTCCACTTT.